The rows below give T cell receptor beta chains drawn from one sample of a study of cytomegalovirus exposure and HLA in healthy donors. Generated by immunoSEQ multiplex PCR, the TCRdb table keeps only in-frame clones and is missing some. The table records some 100,000 clones, about 83% of them present only once. The sequenced sample was PBMCs. The source is a female donor in good health and CMV-seronegative. The CDR3 runs from the conserved cysteine through the conserved F or W. Fields, in order: J gene, D gene, V gene, clone size, CDR3 protein, CDR3 DNA. D genes are given only for firm matches. The size field is filled for only some rows; it gives once, few, many or a size class.

J gene: TRBJ2-5; D gene: TRBD2; V gene: TRBV18; clone size: NA; CDR3 protein: CASSPSGVQETQYF; CDR3 DNA: TGTGCCAGCTCACCAAGCGGGGTTCAAGAGACCCAGTACTTC
J gene: TRBJ2-2; D gene: TRBD2; V gene: TRBV11-2; clone size: NA; CDR3 protein: CASTADPLQRGGRTGELFF; CDR3 DNA: TGTGCCAGCACCGCGGACCCCCTTCAGCGGGGGGGTCGGACCGGGGAGCTGTTTTTT
J gene: TRBJ2-6; D gene: TRBD1; V gene: TRBV5-4; clone size: NA; CDR3 protein: CASSELTGGASGANVLTF; CDR3 DNA: TGTGCCAGCAGCGAATTGACAGGGGGCGCGTCTGGGGCCAACGTCCTGACTTTC
J gene: TRBJ2-7; D gene: NA; V gene: TRBV14; clone size: NA; CDR3 protein: CASSPSPRGDEQCF; CDR3 DNA: TGTGCCAGCAGCCCAAGCCCCAGGGGGGACGAGCAGTGCTTC
J gene: TRBJ2-2; D gene: TRBD2; V gene: TRBV10-3; clone size: NA; CDR3 protein: CAIRGVDTGELFF; CDR3 DNA: TGTGCCATCCGGGGGGTGGACACCGGGGAGCTGTTTTTT
J gene: TRBJ2-5; D gene: NA; V gene: TRBV5-1; clone size: NA; CDR3 protein: CASSFQWTQYF; CDR3 DNA: TGCGCCAGCAGCTTCCAGTGGACCCAGTACTTC
J gene: TRBJ1-1; D gene: NA; V gene: TRBV11-2; clone size: NA; CDR3 protein: CASSLGGWTPNTEAFF; CDR3 DNA: TGTGCCAGCAGCTTGGGGGGTTGGACACCGAACACTGAAGCTTTCTTT
J gene: TRBJ2-2; D gene: NA; V gene: TRBV7-3; clone size: NA; CDR3 protein: CASRQSEDYTGELFF; CDR3 DNA: TGTGCCAGCAGACAATCGGAGGATTACACCGGGGAGCTGTTTTTT
J gene: TRBJ1-4; D gene: NA; V gene: TRBV4-3; clone size: NA; CDR3 protein: CASSQAQFGFLSNEKLFF; CDR3 DNA: TGCGCCAGCAGCCAAGCCCAATTCGGGTTTCTGTCTAATGAAAAACTGTTTTTT
J gene: TRBJ2-1; D gene: NA; V gene: TRBV19; clone size: NA; CDR3 protein: CASSLLGGIPWNEQFF; CDR3 DNA: TGTGCCAGTAGCCTACTTGGGGGGATACCTTGGAATGAGCAGTTCTTC
J gene: TRBJ1-1; D gene: NA; V gene: TRBV5-4; clone size: NA; CDR3 protein: CASSSLDVNTEAFF; CDR3 DNA: TGTGCCAGCAGCTCCCTAGATGTGAACACTGAAGCTTTCTTT
J gene: TRBJ2-2; D gene: NA; V gene: TRBV19; clone size: NA; CDR3 protein: CASRIGGRINTGELFF; CDR3 DNA: TGTGCCAGTAGAATCGGGGGTCGGATTAACACCGGGGAGCTGTTTTTT
J gene: TRBJ2-3; D gene: TRBD2; V gene: TRBV7-3; clone size: NA; CDR3 protein: CASSRLAGTSTDTQYF; CDR3 DNA: TGTGCCAGCAGCCGACTAGCGGGGACTAGCACAGATACGCAGTATTTT
J gene: TRBJ2-1; D gene: TRBD2; V gene: TRBV5-4; clone size: NA; CDR3 protein: CASRNLLAGTNEQFF; CDR3 DNA: TGTGCCAGCAGGAACTTACTAGCGGGGACCAATGAGCAGTTCTTC
J gene: TRBJ2-1; D gene: NA; V gene: TRBV11-3; clone size: NA; CDR3 protein: CASSLDLDNEQFF; CDR3 DNA: TGTGCCAGCAGCTTAGATCTTGACAATGAGCAGTTCTTC
J gene: TRBJ1-1; D gene: TRBD1; V gene: TRBV29-1; clone size: NA; CDR3 protein: CSALPLAGTVNTEAFF; CDR3 DNA: TGCAGCGCCCTTCCCCTCGCCGGGACAGTGAACACTGAAGCTTTCTTT
J gene: TRBJ2-7; D gene: NA; V gene: TRBV6-5; clone size: NA; CDR3 protein: CASSYSPDIYEQYF; CDR3 DNA: TGTGCCAGCAGTTACTCCCCCGACATCTACGAGCAGTACTTC
J gene: TRBJ2-1; D gene: TRBD2; V gene: TRBV5-1; clone size: once; CDR3 protein: CASSLVAGVPYNEQFF; CDR3 DNA: TGCGCCAGCAGCTTGGTGGCGGGGGTACCGTACAATGAGCAGTTCTTC
J gene: TRBJ2-4; D gene: TRBD2; V gene: TRBV5-1; clone size: NA; CDR3 protein: CASSSRLAGAEAKNIQYF; CDR3 DNA: TGCGCCAGCAGCTCGCGACTAGCGGGGGCTGAAGCCAAAAACATTCAGTACTTC
J gene: TRBJ1-1; D gene: NA; V gene: TRBV19; clone size: NA; CDR3 protein: CASSIRERDTEAFF; CDR3 DNA: TGTGCCAGTAGTATCCGGGAGAGGGACACTGAAGCTTTCTTT
J gene: TRBJ2-7; D gene: TRBD1; V gene: TRBV5-4; clone size: NA; CDR3 protein: CASSLGQGGYEQYF; CDR3 DNA: TGTGCCAGCAGCTTGGGACAGGGTGGGTACGAGCAGTACTTC
J gene: TRBJ1-1; D gene: NA; V gene: TRBV7-6; clone size: NA; CDR3 protein: CASSEEALREDTEAFF; CDR3 DNA: TGTGCCAGCAGCGAGGAGGCACTTAGAGAAGACACTGAAGCTTTCTTT
J gene: TRBJ1-1; D gene: NA; V gene: TRBV29-1; clone size: NA; CDR3 protein: CSVEFRGMNTEAFF; CDR3 DNA: TGCAGCGTTGAATTCCGGGGGATGAACACTGAAGCTTTCTTT
J gene: TRBJ2-5; D gene: TRBD2; V gene: TRBV30; clone size: NA; CDR3 protein: CAGSGGATETQYF; CDR3 DNA: TGTGCCGGCTCCGGGGGGGCGACGGAGACCCAGTACTTC
J gene: TRBJ2-3; D gene: TRBD1; V gene: TRBV30; clone size: NA; CDR3 protein: CAWSAGTGGGNTQYF; CDR3 DNA: TGTGCCTGGAGTGCCGGGACAGGGGGCGGAAATACGCAGTATTTT
J gene: TRBJ2-7; D gene: NA; V gene: TRBV7-9; clone size: NA; CDR3 protein: CSSEVRSYEQYF; CDR3 DNA: TGTTCCAGCGAGGTGCGCTCCTACGAGCAGTACTTC
J gene: TRBJ1-4; D gene: NA; V gene: TRBV7-9; clone size: NA; CDR3 protein: CASSSPLVQGSEKLFF; CDR3 DNA: TGTGCCAGCAGCTCCCCCCTAGTGCAGGGTAGTGAAAAACTGTTTTTT
J gene: TRBJ1-1; D gene: NA; V gene: TRBV6-5; clone size: once; CDR3 protein: CASSYGRTSNTEAFF; CDR3 DNA: TGTGCCAGCAGTTACGGGAGGACGTCGAACACTGAAGCTTTCTTT
J gene: TRBJ2-7; D gene: TRBD1; V gene: TRBV5-6; clone size: NA; CDR3 protein: CASSSTGAGSQYF; CDR3 DNA: TGTGCCAGCAGCTCGACAGGGGCGGGATCCCAGTACTTC
J gene: TRBJ2-6; D gene: NA; V gene: TRBV7-8; clone size: few; CDR3 protein: CASSRRGSGANVLTF; CDR3 DNA: TGTGCCAGCAGCCGAAGGGGCTCTGGGGCCAACGTCCTGACTTTC
J gene: TRBJ2-3; D gene: NA; V gene: TRBV11-2; clone size: NA; CDR3 protein: CASSGWGGGDTQYF; CDR3 DNA: TGTGCCAGCAGCGGTTGGGGGGGCGGGGATACGCAGTATTTT
J gene: TRBJ2-5; D gene: TRBD1; V gene: TRBV2; clone size: once; CDR3 protein: CASDRDQETQYF; CDR3 DNA: TGTGCCAGCGACAGGGACCAAGAGACCCAGTACTTC
J gene: TRBJ1-1; D gene: TRBD1; V gene: TRBV6-5; clone size: NA; CDR3 protein: CASSSRTGLEAFF; CDR3 DNA: TGTGCCAGCAGTAGTCGGACAGGACTGGAAGCTTTCTTT
J gene: TRBJ2-3; D gene: NA; V gene: TRBV7-9; clone size: NA; CDR3 protein: CASSASIASTDTQYF; CDR3 DNA: TGTGCCAGCAGCGCATCGATAGCTAGCACAGATACGCAGTATTTT
J gene: TRBJ1-1; D gene: TRBD1; V gene: TRBV6-1; clone size: few; CDR3 protein: CASSEGQMNTEAFF; CDR3 DNA: TGTGCCAGCAGTGAGGGACAGATGAACACTGAAGCTTTCTTT
J gene: TRBJ2-3; D gene: NA; V gene: TRBV5-8; clone size: NA; CDR3 protein: CASSSLTDTQYF; CDR3 DNA: TGTGCCAGCAGCTCACTGACAGATACGCAGTATTTT
J gene: TRBJ2-5; D gene: TRBD2; V gene: TRBV6-5; clone size: NA; CDR3 protein: CASRMDTGGTQYF; CDR3 DNA: TGTGCCAGCAGAATGGACACGGGGGGGACCCAGTACTTC
J gene: TRBJ1-6; D gene: TRBD1; V gene: TRBV6-5; clone size: NA; CDR3 protein: CASSNRGTYSPLHF; CDR3 DNA: TGTGCCAGCAGCAACAGGGGTACCTATTCACCCCTCCACTTT
J gene: TRBJ1-5; D gene: NA; V gene: TRBV7-6; clone size: NA; CDR3 protein: CASSLGVGQPQHF; CDR3 DNA: TGTGCCAGCAGCTTAGGAGTCGGGCAGCCCCAGCATTTT
J gene: TRBJ2-5; D gene: TRBD2; V gene: TRBV7-9; clone size: NA; CDR3 protein: CSSSLESGGETQYF; CDR3 DNA: TGTTCCAGCAGCTTAGAGTCGGGGGGAGAGACCCAGTACTTC
J gene: TRBJ2-7; D gene: NA; V gene: TRBV5-1; clone size: NA; CDR3 protein: CASSLSVSSEQYF; CDR3 DNA: TGCGCCAGCAGCTTGTCTGTCTCGAGCGAGCAGTACTTC
J gene: TRBJ2-7; D gene: TRBD1; V gene: TRBV5-4; clone size: NA; CDR3 protein: CASSPDRGYREQYF; CDR3 DNA: TGTGCCAGCAGCCCCGACAGGGGTTATCGTGAGCAGTACTTC
J gene: TRBJ2-2; D gene: TRBD1; V gene: TRBV7-2; clone size: NA; CDR3 protein: CASSRAGTGVTGELFF; CDR3 DNA: TGTGCCAGCAGCCGAGCCGGGACAGGGGTAACCGGGGAGCTGTTTTTT
J gene: TRBJ2-3; D gene: TRBD2; V gene: TRBV10-3; clone size: NA; CDR3 protein: CAITSGGAYGTDTQYF; CDR3 DNA: TGTGCCATCACTAGCGGGGGGGCCTATGGCACAGATACGCAGTATTTT
J gene: TRBJ2-5; D gene: NA; V gene: TRBV12-2; clone size: NA; CDR3 protein: CASRSLGRGSEEQYF; CDR3 DNA: TGTGCAAGTCGCTCCCTGGGGCGGGGGAGTGAGGAGCAGTACTTC
J gene: TRBJ2-1; D gene: NA; V gene: TRBV7-3; clone size: NA; CDR3 protein: CASSLGLHNEQFF; CDR3 DNA: TGTGCCAGCAGCTTGGGACTGCACAATGAGCAGTTCTTC
J gene: TRBJ1-3; D gene: TRBD1; V gene: TRBV2; clone size: NA; CDR3 protein: CASSADRADTIYF; CDR3 DNA: TGTGCCAGCAGCGCGGACAGGGCGGACACCATATATTTT
J gene: TRBJ1-6; D gene: TRBD1; V gene: TRBV2; clone size: NA; CDR3 protein: CASRNRQGSAQNSPLHF; CDR3 DNA: TGTGCCAGCAGAAATCGACAGGGGTCGGCCCAAAATTCACCCCTCCACTTT
J gene: TRBJ2-3; D gene: NA; V gene: TRBV5-8; clone size: NA; CDR3 protein: CASSLGTTPTLTDTQYF; CDR3 DNA: TGTGCCAGCAGCTTGGGGACTACTCCTACCCTCACAGATACGCAGTATTTT
J gene: TRBJ1-5; D gene: NA; V gene: TRBV30; clone size: once; CDR3 protein: CAWSREAGQPQHF; CDR3 DNA: TGTGCCTGGAGTCGGGAAGCGGGTCAGCCCCAGCATTTT
J gene: TRBJ1-1; D gene: NA; V gene: TRBV5-1; clone size: NA; CDR3 protein: CASSSARAEAFF; CDR3 DNA: TGCGCCAGCAGCTCGGCGCGGGCCGAAGCTTTCTTT
J gene: TRBJ1-2; D gene: NA; V gene: TRBV10-2; clone size: NA; CDR3 protein: CALRRSAGYTF; CDR3 DNA: TGCGCCCTTAGGAGGTCCGCTGGCTACACCTTC
J gene: TRBJ1-3; D gene: NA; V gene: TRBV6-1; clone size: NA; CDR3 protein: CASSGGHATGNTIYF; CDR3 DNA: TGTGCCAGCAGTGGAGGACATGCCACTGGAAACACCATATATTTT
J gene: TRBJ2-1; D gene: TRBD2; V gene: TRBV27; clone size: NA; CDR3 protein: CASGTSNYNEQFF; CDR3 DNA: TGTGCCAGCGGGACTAGCAATTACAATGAGCAGTTCTTC
J gene: TRBJ2-1; D gene: TRBD1; V gene: TRBV5-5; clone size: NA; CDR3 protein: CASSLGRDRANEQFF; CDR3 DNA: TGTGCCAGCAGCTTGGGACGGGACAGGGCAAATGAGCAGTTCTTC
J gene: TRBJ2-3; D gene: TRBD2; V gene: TRBV27; clone size: NA; CDR3 protein: CASSTSRGGLDTQYF; CDR3 DNA: TGTGCCAGCAGTACCTCCCGGGGGGGCCTGGATACGCAGTATTTT